These 6 T cell receptor beta chains were sequenced from one sample in a study of T cell changes during pregnancy in multiple sclerosis. Profiled with immunoSEQ multiplex PCR; TCRdb holds only in-frame clones, not every one. Found here are more than 85,000 clones, about 92% of them singletons; the top ten hold roughly 1.2%. This material consisted of peripheral blood, taken in the second trimester of pregnancy. Every receptor here comes from a female donor with multiple sclerosis, enrolled in a pregnancy study.

The chain links TRBV20-1 to TRBJ1-2, with D unresolved. Germline V CDR1 and CDR2: DFQATT, SNEGSKA (reference sequence). This CDR3 has 10 amino acids. Trimming cost V 8 bases and J 3 bases, with 7 bases left between them. This CDR3 reads CSLADYGYTF. In DNA form, the CDR3 reads TGCAGTCTGGCAGACTATGGCTACACCTTC.

On this clone itself: Other DNA sequences in the sample encode the same CDR3. V is TRBV30 and J is TRBJ1-3; tentative D call: TRBD1 (5 bases). The CDR3 has 14 residues. Germline V lookup: CDR1 GTSNPN, CDR2 SVGIG (reference sequence). Trimming left V 5 bases short and J 1 base short, with 12 bases between. CDR3 sequence reads: CAWLQGRSGNTIYF. DNA for the CDR3: TGTGCCTGGCTGCAGGGAAGATCTGGAAACACCATATATTTT.

The chain recombines TRBV30 with TRBJ2-3, with D possibly being TRBD2 (5 bases). Trimming left V 2 bases short and J 0 bases short, with 12 bases between. This CDR3 region has 15 residues. Germline V gene lookup returns CDR1 GTSNPN and CDR2 SVGIG (reference sequence). CDR3 DNA sequence: TGTGCCTGGAGTCGGACGGGGTCTAGCACAGATACGCAGTATTTT. This encodes CAWSRTGSSTDTQYF.

This clone was seen only once. The J gene is TRBJ2-3, the V gene TRBV19, with TRBD1 matching 9 bases. The CDR3 runs 13 residues. The J segment lost 5 bases and the V segment lost 9 bases, leaving 6 bases of the junction unmatched. Per germline, CDR1 LNHDA and CDR2 SQIVND (reference sequence). CDR3: CASATGGRDTQYF. The CDR3 bases are TGTGCCAGCGCAACAGGGGGCAGAGATACGCAGTATTTT.

The V call is TRBV27, the J call TRBJ2-1; TRBD2 matches at 13 bases. The junction had 6 bases not matched to a gene; V was cut back by 5 bases and J by 2 bases. Germline V gene data show CDR1 as MNHEY and CDR2 as SMNVEV (reference sequence). This CDR3 region has 17 residues. The CDR3 sequence is CASSPRTSGSPYNEQFF. CDR3 bases: TGTGCCAGCAGTCCTAGGACTAGCGGGAGTCCCTACAATGAGCAGTTCTTC.

The gene calls are TRBV19 and TRBJ1-2; D may be TRBD1 (6 bases). The length of the CDR3 is 14 residues. Per germline, CDR1 LNHDA and CDR2 SQIVND (reference sequence). V was pared by 1 base and J by 4 bases, with 10 bases between. CDR3: CASSIGGQPYGYTF. The CDR3 DNA reads as TGTGCCAGTAGTATAGGCGGACAGCCCTATGGCTACACCTTC.